The rows below give T cell receptor beta chains drawn from one sample of a study of shared clonotypes between healthy human individuals. Data came from immunoSEQ multiplex PCR; TCRdb stores just in-frame clones and leaves some out. The data show 1,100,000 or so clones, around 78% seen once. The sequenced sample consisted of memory CD4+ T cells from PBMCs. Source of these receptors: a young man in good health. Some clones in this sample may be carry-over from other donors' samples. Both conserved end residues are part of each CDR3. Fields, in order: J gene, D gene, V gene, clone size, CDR3 DNA, CDR3 protein. A D gene is named only where the DNA matches it firmly. A clone size is listed for some rows: how often the clone was seen (once, few, many), or a class if it is expanded.

TRBJ1-3 | - | TRBV12-5 | few | TGTGCTATTAGCAGGGGTTTCCCTGGAAACACCATATATTTT | CAISRGFPGNTIYF
TRBJ2-1 | TRBD2 | TRBV5-4 | once | TGTGCCAGCTCCCGGACTAGCCTCTACAATGAGCAGTTCTTC | CASSRTSLYNEQFF
TRBJ2-1 | - | TRBV7-3 | - | TGTGCCAGCAGCTTAGCGTCAGGGTCGAATGAGCAGTTCTTC | CASSLASGSNEQFF
TRBJ2-2 | - | TRBV10-3 | once | TGTGCCATCAGTGACCCCGGCCGGGGGTCTAACACCGGGGAGCTGTTTTTT | CAISDPGRGSNTGELFF
TRBJ2-7 | - | TRBV5-1 | - | TGCGCCAGCAGCTTCGGAACCCGTCGGGAGCAGTACTTC | CASSFGTRREQYF
TRBJ2-1 | TRBD1 | TRBV9 | - | TGTGCCAGTTCCACAAGGGACAGCTACAATGAGCAGTTCTTC | CASSTRDSYNEQFF
TRBJ2-6 | - | TRBV9 | - | TGTGCCAGCAGCGTAGGAGGATTTGGGCGACAGATCCGGCCTGGGGCCAACGTCCTGACTTTC | CASSVGGFGRQIRPGANVLTF
TRBJ2-2 | TRBD1 | TRBV7-9 | few | TGTGCCAGCAGCTCTAGGACAGGGCGGGCCGGGGAGCTGTTTTTT | CASSSRTGRAGELFF
TRBJ2-1 | - | TRBV6-4 | - | TGTGCCAGCAGTGACTCAGTGACAGCTAGGGATGAGCAGTTCTTC | CASSDSVTARDEQFF
TRBJ2-6 | - | TRBV7-3 | - | TGTGCCAGCAGCTTAAACTGGGCTGGGGCCAACGTCCTGACTTTC | CASSLNWAGANVLTF
TRBJ2-3 | - | TRBV6-9 | - | TGTGCCAGCAGTTCTAGGCGCACAGATACGCAGTATTTT | CASSSRRTDTQYF
TRBJ2-7 | - | TRBV14 | - | TGTGCCAGCAGGGCGCCTGGCGGCTACGAGCAGTACTTC | CASRAPGGYEQYF
TRBJ2-3 | - | TRBV5-1 | - | TGCGCCAGCAGCACCGGGGACGGATCCACAGATACGCAGTATTTT | CASSTGDGSTDTQYF
TRBJ1-2 | - | TRBV6-1 | - | TGTGCCAGCAGTGCTAGCGGAGGGCCCTATGGCTACACCTTC | CASSASGGPYGYTF
TRBJ1-3 | TRBD1 | TRBV10-3 | - | TGTGCCATCAGTGAGTCACCTAGACAGGGGGCTTCTGGAAACACCATATATTTT | CAISESPRQGASGNTIYF
TRBJ2-7 | - | TRBV6-1 | - | TGTGCCAGCAGTGAAGCGGGGGTACTCTACGAGCAGTACTTC | CASSEAGVLYEQYF
TRBJ1-2 | - | TRBV7-9 | - | TGTGCCAGCAGCTTAAAGGGCGACTATGGCTACACCTTC | CASSLKGDYGYTF
TRBJ2-5 | TRBD2 | TRBV4-3 | - | TGCGCCAGCAGCCGACTAGCGGGAGCTTCGGAGACCCAGTACTTC | CASSRLAGASETQYF
TRBJ2-7 | - | TRBV7-9 | - | TGTGCCAGCAGTAGGGGCTCCTACGAGCAGTACTTC | CASSRGSYEQYF
TRBJ2-2 | - | TRBV5-1 | - | TGCGCCAGCAGCTCAGCGACCACGGGGATGGGCGGGGAGCTGTTTTTT | CASSSATTGMGGELFF
TRBJ1-4 | TRBD1 | TRBV4-1 | - | TGCGCCAGCAGCCCTCGGACAGGGGAAAAACTGTTTTTT | CASSPRTGEKLFF
TRBJ2-2 | - | TRBV7-9 | - | TGTGCCAGCACTCGGCCCGGTCGGGAGTGGAACACCGGGGAGCTGTTTTTT | CASTRPGREWNTGELFF
TRBJ2-7 | TRBD1 | TRBV30 | once | TGTGCCTTCGACAGGGGGCGCGAGCAGTACTTC | CAFDRGREQYF
TRBJ1-1 | TRBD1 | TRBV5-1 | - | TGCGCCAGCAGCTTGGGACAGGGCCTTATGAACACTGAAGCTTTCTTT | CASSLGQGLMNTEAFF
TRBJ2-7 | TRBD2 | TRBV7-2 | many | TGTGCCAGCAGCTATAGGACACTAGCGGGAGGATACTACGAGCAGTACTTC | CASSYRTLAGGYYEQYF
TRBJ1-1 | TRBD1 | TRBV6-6 | - | TGTGCCAGCAGACCCCCGACAGGGGGCTTGAACACTGAAGCTTTCTTT | CASRPPTGGLNTEAFF
TRBJ2-7 | - | TRBV5-5 | - | TGTGCCAGCAGCGGGGGAACGTGGTACGAGCAGTACTTC | CASSGGTWYEQYF